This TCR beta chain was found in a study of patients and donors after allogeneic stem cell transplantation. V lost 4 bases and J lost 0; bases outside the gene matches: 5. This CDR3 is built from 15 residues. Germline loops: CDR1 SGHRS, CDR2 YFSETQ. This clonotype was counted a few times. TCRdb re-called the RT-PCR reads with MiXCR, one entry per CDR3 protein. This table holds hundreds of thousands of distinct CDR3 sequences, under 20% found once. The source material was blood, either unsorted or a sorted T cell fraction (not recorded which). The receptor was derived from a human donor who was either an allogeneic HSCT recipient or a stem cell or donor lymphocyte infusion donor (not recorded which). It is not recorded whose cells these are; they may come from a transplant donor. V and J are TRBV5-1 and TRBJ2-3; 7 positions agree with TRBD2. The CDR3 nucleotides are TGCGCCAGCAGCCCGAGGGAGGGTAGCACAGATACGCAGTATTTT. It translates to CASSPREGSTDTQYF.